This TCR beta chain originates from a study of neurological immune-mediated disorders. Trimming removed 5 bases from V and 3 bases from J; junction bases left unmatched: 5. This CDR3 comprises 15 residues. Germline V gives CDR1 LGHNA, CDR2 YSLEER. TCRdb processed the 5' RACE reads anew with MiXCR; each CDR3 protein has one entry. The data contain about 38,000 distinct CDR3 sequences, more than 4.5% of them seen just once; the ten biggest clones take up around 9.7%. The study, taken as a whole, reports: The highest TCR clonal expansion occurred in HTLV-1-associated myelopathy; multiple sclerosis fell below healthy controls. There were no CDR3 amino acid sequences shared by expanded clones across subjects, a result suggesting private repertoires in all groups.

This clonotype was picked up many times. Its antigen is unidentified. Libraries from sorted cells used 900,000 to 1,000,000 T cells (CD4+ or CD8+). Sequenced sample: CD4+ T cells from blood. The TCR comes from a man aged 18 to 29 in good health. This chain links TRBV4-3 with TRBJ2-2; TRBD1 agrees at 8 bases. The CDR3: CASSKGDRHTGELFF. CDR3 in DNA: TGCGCCAGCAGCAAAGGGGACAGGCACACCGGGGAGCTGTTTTTT.